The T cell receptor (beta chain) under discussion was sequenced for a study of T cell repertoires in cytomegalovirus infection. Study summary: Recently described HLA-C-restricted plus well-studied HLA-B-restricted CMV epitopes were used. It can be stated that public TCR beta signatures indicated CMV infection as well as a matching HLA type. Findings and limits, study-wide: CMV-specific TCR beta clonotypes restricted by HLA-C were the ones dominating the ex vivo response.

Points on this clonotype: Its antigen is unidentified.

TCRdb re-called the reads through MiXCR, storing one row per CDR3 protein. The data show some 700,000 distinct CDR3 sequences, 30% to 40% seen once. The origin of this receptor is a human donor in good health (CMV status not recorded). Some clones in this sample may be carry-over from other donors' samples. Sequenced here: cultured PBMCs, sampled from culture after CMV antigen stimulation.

Here the CDR3 DNA reads TGCAGTGCTATATCCCGGGACAACTACAATGAGCAGTTCTTC. Translation gives CSAISRDNYNEQFF. The chain couples TRBV20-1 to TRBJ2-1, with D perhaps matching TRBD1 (6 bases). With 4 bases removed from V and 3 bases from J, the gap between germline ends came to 13 bases. CDR3 length equals 14 residues. The germline gives CDR1 DFQATT, CDR2 SNEGSKA (reference sequence).